This T cell receptor (beta chain) was captured by sequencing in a study of blood T cell repertoires in COVID-19. About the study: Sites in the United States, Italy and Spain provided acute and convalescent COVID-19 samples. The cDNA or gDNA used as material had been derived from T cells, B-cell-depleted T cells, or PBMCs.

The junction had 6 bases not matched to a gene; V was cut back by 1 base and J by 12 bases. Germline CDR1 and CDR2: SEHNR and FQNEAQ (reference sequence). The CDR3 totals 13 residues. Produced via immunoSEQ multiplex PCR; TCRdb's table is partial and in-frame only. The sample includes some 240,000 clones, approximately 86% of them seen just once. The chain combines TRBV7-9 with TRBJ2-1; TRBD2 aligns across 7 bases. This receptor was obtained from a woman aged 40 to 50 with acute COVID-19. The specimen sequenced was PBMCs or T cells enriched from blood (not recorded which). Here the CDR3 DNA reads TGTGCCAGCAGCTTAGAGCTAGCGGCAGTGCAGTTCTTC. It codes for CASSLELAAVQFF.